The 16 T cell receptor beta chains in this list originate from one sample, sequenced in a study of graft-versus-host responses after intestinal transplantation. Assay: immunoSEQ multiplex PCR; the TCRdb copy retains only in-frame clones and omits some. There are approximately 49,000 clones in the sample; roughly 90% occur only once, and 0.5% to 0.65% lies in the top ten. Which antigens these TCRs recognize remains unknown. Sequencing was performed on unstimulated CD4+ T cells sorted from spleen or lymph node cells, taken before transplant. These receptors came from a human donor who was the organ donor for an intestinal transplant.

The gene calls are TRBV18 and TRBJ2-5, with 9 bases matching TRBD1. The CDR3 consists of 16 residues. After removal of 3 bases from V and 11 bases from J, the junction contained 16 bases not matched to a gene. CDR1 is KGHSH, CDR2 LQKENI, per germline. The CDR3 bases are TGTGCCAGCTCACCTGACTTCGGGACAGGGAGGCGGTGGCAGTACTTC. Its translation: CASSPDFGTGRRWQYF.

J is TRBJ2-1 and V is TRBV11-3; 11 bases line up with TRBD1. Germline V gives CDR1 SGHNT, CDR2 YENEEA. The ends lost 0 bases at V and 10 bases at J; junction bases unmatched: 11. There are 17 residues in the CDR3. The CDR3 nucleotides read TGTGCCAGCAGCTTAGATGGTGGTCCGGGACAGGGGGGGGAGCAGTTCTTC. It specifies CASSLDGGPGQGGEQFF.

This clone came up once. The chain has TRBV25-1 and TRBJ2-7; D is ambiguous. Per germline, CDR1 MGHDK and CDR2 SYGVNS. The V and J ends lost 2 bases and 6 bases respectively, with 8 bases between them. The CDR3 runs 12 residues. CDR3 coding DNA: TGTGCCAGCAGTGAACTCGGTGGCGAGCAGTACTTC. The encoded protein is CASSELGGEQYF.

The chain joins TRBV11-2 to TRBJ2-7; TRBD2 aligns across 9 bases. The J segment lost 4 bases and the V segment lost 3 bases, leaving 1 base of the junction unmatched. There are 13 residues in the CDR3. The germline gives CDR1 SGHAT, CDR2 FQNNGV. The CDR3 sequence: CASSFSGRYEQYF. CDR3 DNA: TGTGCCAGCAGCTTCAGCGGGAGGTACGAGCAGTACTTC.

This sequence joins TRBV6-6 and TRBJ2-5; TRBD1 aligns across 7 bases. CDR1 is MNHNY, CDR2 SVGAGI, per germline (reference sequence). With 3 bases clipped from V and 5 bases from J, the junction kept 6 bases outside the gene matches. The CDR3 contains 14 residues. This CDR3 reads CASSYDRVRETQYF. The DNA of the CDR3 is TGTGCCAGCAGTTATGACAGGGTTCGGGAGACCCAGTACTTC.

This chain connects TRBV5-1 to TRBJ2-7, with unresolved D. V lost 0 bases and J 5 bases, leaving 6 bases between the germline ends. There are 12 residues in the CDR3. Germline V gene sequence: CDR1 SGHRS, CDR2 YFSETQ. For the CDR3, the DNA is TGCGCCAGCAGCTTGGTGGTAGACGAGCAGTACTTC. Its translation is CASSLVVDEQYF.

The chain couples TRBV29-1 to TRBJ2-7; tentative D call: TRBD2 (6 bases). Germline assignment: CDR1 SQVTM and CDR2 ANQGSEA. V gave up 4 bases and J gave up 2 bases, with 15 bases separating them. CDR3 length: 14 residues. The DNA for the CDR3 is TGCAGCGTTGGCACGGGACTCCTACCCTACGAGCAGTACTTC. Amino acid sequence: CSVGTGLLPYEQYF.

The chain has TRBV7-2 and TRBJ2-7, with D possibly TRBD1 on 6 matching bases. Germline CDR1 reads SGHTA; CDR2 reads FQGNSA. The V and J ends lost 5 bases and 4 bases respectively, with 21 bases between them. The CDR3 is made up of 16 amino acids. The CDR3 loop reads CASSPAVKGTQYEQYF. For the CDR3, the DNA is TGTGCCAGCAGCCCAGCCGTTAAAGGGACACAGTACGAGCAGTACTTC. Drawing the rest from reference TRBV7-2 and TRBJ2-7, the complete variable domain is GAGVSQSPSNKVTEKGKDVELRCDPISGHTALYWYRQSLGQGLEFLIYFQGNSAPDKSGLPSDRFSAERTGGSVSTLTIQRTQQEDSAVYLCASSPAVKGTQYEQYFGPGTRLTVT.

The chain couples TRBV28 to TRBJ1-4; 7 positions match TRBD1. Germline V gives CDR1 MDHEN, CDR2 SYDVKM. V lost 4 bases and J lost 13; bases outside the gene matches: 6. The CDR3 length is 12 residues. The CDR3 is CASSSEQGRLFF. CDR3 in DNA: TGTGCCAGCAGTTCCGAACAGGGGAGACTGTTTTTT.

This chain joins TRBV2 and TRBJ2-5, with D perhaps matching TRBD1 (6 bases). The CDR3 totals 15 residues. CDR1 and CDR2 from the germline V gene are SNHLY and FYNNEI. Trimming removed 6 bases from V and 1 base from J, with 15 bases in between. CDR3 amino acids: CASRAVRTAQETQYF. The DNA for the CDR3 is TGTGCCAGCAGAGCCGTTAGGACAGCCCAAGAGACCCAGTACTTC. Together with reference TRBV2 and TRBJ2-5, the CDR3 gives the full variable domain: EPEVTQTPSHQVTQMGQEVILRCVPISNHLYFYWYRQILGQKVEFLVSFYNNEISEKSEIFDDQFSVERPDGSNFTLKIRSTKLEDSAMYFCASRAVRTAQETQYFGPGTRLLVL.

The chain joins TRBV5-6 to TRBJ2-1; 14 positions agree with TRBD2. CDR3 size: 17 residues. The germline CDR1 and CDR2 sequences are SGHDT and YYEEEE. With 0 bases clipped from V and 4 bases from J, the junction kept 3 bases outside the gene matches. CDR3 nucleotides: TGTGCCAGCAGCTTGGGACTAGCGGGAGGGCGATACAATGAGCAGTTCTTC. Translation: CASSLGLAGGRYNEQFF.

The chain employs TRBV19 and TRBJ1-2, with D possibly TRBD1 on 6 matching bases. The CDR3 runs 14 residues. With 6 bases removed from V and 2 bases from J, the gap between germline ends came to 13 bases. Germline CDR1 and CDR2: LNHDA and SQIVND (reference sequence). CDR3 coding DNA: TGTGCCAGTAGATTCGGGCAGGGGAACTATGGCTACACCTTC. Residues: CASRFGQGNYGYTF.

This sequence joins TRBV5-4 and TRBJ2-1; 9 positions agree with TRBD2. Germline loops: CDR1 SGHNT, CDR2 YYREEE (reference sequence). The ends lost 2 bases at V and 3 bases at J; junction bases unmatched: 3. The CDR3 length is 15 residues. The CDR3 bases are TGTGCCAGCAGCTTAGTAGCGGGAGTCTACAATGAGCAGTTCTTC. It codes for CASSLVAGVYNEQFF.

J is TRBJ1-1 and V is TRBV28; 7 nucleotides line up with TRBD1. The CDR3 is 13 residues long. Trimming cost V 3 bases and J 7 bases; bases outside gene matches: 5. Looked up from germline, CDR1 is MDHEN and CDR2 is SYDVKM. The chain's CDR3 is CASSFDRDGEAFF. CDR3 in DNA: TGTGCCAGCAGTTTCGACAGGGATGGTGAAGCTTTCTTT.

The V gene is TRBV28, the J gene TRBJ1-4, with D maybe TRBD1 (5 bases). The CDR3 is made up of 15 amino acids. Trimming cost V 3 bases and J 6 bases, with 14 bases left between them. Germline loops: CDR1 MDHEN, CDR2 SYDVKM. CDR3 DNA sequence: TGTGCCAGCAGTTTCTTGGGACTCGGAGATGAAAAACTGTTTTTT. Protein: CASSFLGLGDEKLFF.

This clone is categorized as medium-sized. V is TRBV9 and J is TRBJ2-7; 9 bases line up with TRBD2. Germline CDR1 is SGDLS and CDR2 is YYNGEE. With 4 bases clipped from V and 6 bases from J, the junction kept 8 bases outside the gene matches. The CDR3 length is 14 residues. The CDR3 region is CASSLAGNFGEQYF. CDR3 bases: TGTGCCAGCAGCCTAGCGGGAAACTTTGGCGAGCAGTACTTC.